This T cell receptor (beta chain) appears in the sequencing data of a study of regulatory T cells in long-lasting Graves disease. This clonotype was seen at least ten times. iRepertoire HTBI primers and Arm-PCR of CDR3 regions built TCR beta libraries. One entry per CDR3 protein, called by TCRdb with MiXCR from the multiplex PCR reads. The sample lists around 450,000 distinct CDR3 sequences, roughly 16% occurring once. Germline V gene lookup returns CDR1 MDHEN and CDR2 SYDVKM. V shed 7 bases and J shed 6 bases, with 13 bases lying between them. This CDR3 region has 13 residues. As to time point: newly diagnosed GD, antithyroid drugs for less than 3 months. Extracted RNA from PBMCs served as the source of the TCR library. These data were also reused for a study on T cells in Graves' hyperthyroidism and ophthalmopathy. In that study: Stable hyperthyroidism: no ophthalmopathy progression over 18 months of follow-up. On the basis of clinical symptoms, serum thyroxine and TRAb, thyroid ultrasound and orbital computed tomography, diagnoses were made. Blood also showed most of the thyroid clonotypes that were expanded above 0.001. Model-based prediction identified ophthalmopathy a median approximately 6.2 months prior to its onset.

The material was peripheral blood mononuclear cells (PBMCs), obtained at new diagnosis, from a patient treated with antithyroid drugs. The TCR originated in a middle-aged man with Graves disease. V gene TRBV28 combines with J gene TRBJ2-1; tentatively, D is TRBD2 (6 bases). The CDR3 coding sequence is TGTGCCAGCACTGGAGGGAGCGGCAATGAGCAGTTCTTC. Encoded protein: CASTGGSGNEQFF.